Presented here are 27 T cell receptor beta chains from one specimen sequenced in a study of blood T cell repertoires in COVID-19. Some clones are missing from TCRdb's copy, which holds only in-frame ones; the method was immunoSEQ multiplex PCR. Among about 480,000 clones listed, 89% were seen once. Sequences were obtained from peripheral blood. The receptor source for this set is a young man with COVID-19, enrolled during active disease.

V gene TRBV6-7 combines with J gene TRBJ2-3, with a weak D call TRBD2 (6 bases). TRBV6-7 is placed among ORFs of uncertain function. The ends were cut back, 7 bases at V and 5 bases at J, with 19 bases in the middle. This CDR3 has 15 residues. The CDR3 here is CASILHGQGGDTQYF. The CDR3 nucleotides are TGTGCCAGCATCCTACACGGGCAGGGAGGAGATACGCAGTATTTT.

The rearrangement joins TRBV7-3 to TRBJ2-2, with 7 bases fitting TRBD1. Germline V gene sequence: CDR1 SGHTA, CDR2 FQGTGA. V shed 5 bases, J shed 4 bases, and the junction held 10 bases outside the gene matches. The CDR3 extends over 16 amino acids. This CDR3 reads CASSTYDRAGTGELFF. CDR3 in DNA: TGTGCCAGCAGCACCTACGACAGGGCGGGCACCGGGGAGCTGTTTTTT.

This chain connects TRBV2 to TRBJ1-1, with D unclear. This CDR3 is 14 amino acids long. Germline CDR1 reads SNHLY; CDR2 reads FYNNEI. The germline V and J ends were trimmed by 5 bases and 0 bases, with 10 bases remaining between them. CDR3 nucleotides: TGTGCCAGCAGTTCCGGGTCAGTGAACACTGAAGCTTTCTTT. Protein: CASSSGSVNTEAFF.

Remarks on this clone: A junction end diverges from the germline sequence, so it may reflect a read error. This chain joins TRBV11-2 and TRBJ2-7, with 9 bases matching TRBD2. The CDR3 spans 15 residues. Per the germline V gene, CDR1 is SGHAT and CDR2 is FQNNGV. In DNA form, the CDR3 reads TGTGCCAGCAGCTTAGATCTGGGACTAGCCTACGGGCAGTACTTC. Translating it yields CASSLDLGLAYGQYF. Complete variable domain (other parts from reference TRBV11-2 and TRBJ2-7): EAGVAQSPRYKIIEKRQSVAFWCNPISGHATLYWYQQILGQGPKLLIQFQNNGVVDDSQLPKDRFSAERLKGVDSTLKIQPAKLEDSAVYLCASSLDLGLAYGQYFGPGTRLTVT.

The chain combines TRBV7-9 with TRBJ2-5; TRBD1 agrees at 7 bases. Looked up from germline, CDR1 is SEHNR and CDR2 is FQNEAQ (reference sequence). The V and J ends lost 4 bases and 2 bases, in that order; junction bases with no gene match: 10. The CDR3 consists of 16 residues. CDR3 sequence (DNA): TGTGCCAGCAGCTCCCGTCGCCCGGGACAGCAAGAGACCCAGTACTTC. As protein: CASSSRRPGQQETQYF. The full variable domain, rest sourced from reference TRBV7-9 and TRBJ2-5, is DTGVSQNPRHKITKRGQNVTFRCDPISEHNRLYWYRQTLGQGPEFLTYFQNEAQLEKSRLLSDRFSAERPKGSFSTLEIQRTEQGDSAMYLCASSSRRPGQQETQYFGPGTRLLVL.

This clone appeared a single time. J is TRBJ1-2 and V is TRBV28; possible D gene TRBD1, 5 bases. The germline CDR1 and CDR2 sequences are MDHEN and SYDVKM. Trimming took off 7 bases at V and 3 bases at J, with 18 bases between the two ends. The CDR3 runs to 15 residues. CDR3 amino acids: CASKGRDDWDYGYTF. DNA for the CDR3: TGTGCCAGCAAGGGCAGGGATGATTGGGACTATGGCTACACCTTC.

V usage is TRBV2 and J usage is TRBJ2-1, with TRBD2 identical over 10 bases. The V gene end was trimmed by 2 bases and the J gene end by 2 bases; junction bases not matched to a gene: 3. Germline V gene data show CDR1 as SNHLY and CDR2 as FYNNEI. The CDR3 has 16 residues. This CDR3 is CASSERAGGPYNEQFF. Written as DNA, the CDR3 is TGTGCCAGCAGTGAACGAGCGGGAGGGCCCTACAATGAGCAGTTCTTC.

V usage is TRBV29-1 and J usage is TRBJ2-1; 12 bases match TRBD2. CDR3 length: 17 residues. Germline CDR1 SQVTM, CDR2 ANQGSEA. With 2 bases clipped from V and 1 base from J, the junction kept 6 bases outside the gene matches. The CDR3 sequence: CSVEIWTSGASYNEQFF. As DNA, the CDR3 is TGCAGCGTTGAAATTTGGACTAGCGGGGCGTCCTACAATGAGCAGTTCTTC.

V gene TRBV19 combines with J gene TRBJ1-2, with unresolved D. There are 15 residues in the CDR3. From germline, CDR1 is LNHDA and CDR2 SQIVND (reference sequence). V gave up 3 bases and J gave up 1 base, with 12 bases separating them. CDR3 bases: TGTGCCAGTAGTATCAGGATCGGCAGTAACTATGGCTACACCTTC. Its translation: CASSIRIGSNYGYTF.

DNA for the CDR3: TGCGCCAGCAGCGCCGGGACAGACCTCGGGGAGCTGTTTTTT. Protein product: CASSAGTDLGELFF. The rearrangement joins TRBV5-1 to TRBJ2-2, with 7 bases lining up with TRBD1. This CDR3 comprises 14 residues. V lost 4 bases and J lost 7; bases outside the gene matches: 7. CDR1 SGHRS and CDR2 YFSETQ come from the germline V gene.

There are a few counts of this clone. J is TRBJ1-1 and V is TRBV25-1, with TRBD1 identical over 10 bases. CDR1 is MGHDK, CDR2 SYGVNS, per germline. The CDR3 is 13 amino acids. V trimming: 3 bases; J trimming: 7 bases; junction bases outside the gene matches: 2. This chain's CDR3 is CASSDRTGGEAFF. The CDR3 DNA reads TGTGCCAGCAGTGACCGGACAGGGGGTGAAGCTTTCTTT.

The chain uses TRBV9 and TRBJ2-1, with 9 bases lining up with TRBD1. CDR1 is SGDLS and CDR2 is YYNGEE in the germline V gene. J gave up 5 bases and V 4 bases, and 4 bases lay outside the gene matches. The CDR3 has 14 amino acids. The CDR3 DNA reads TGTGCCAGCAGCTCGGGACAGGGCCACAATGAGCAGTTCTTC. Translating it yields CASSSGQGHNEQFF.

In DNA, the CDR3 is TGTGCCAGCAGCACCTACAGGGGTAACCACGAGCAGTACTTC. Amino acids: CASSTYRGNHEQYF. The chain employs TRBV13 and TRBJ2-7; 7 positions agree with TRBD1. Germline V gene lookup returns CDR1 PRHDT and CDR2 FYEKMQ (reference sequence). Germline trimming cut 5 bases from V and 5 bases from J; bases unmatched to any gene: 9. The length of the CDR3 is 14 residues.

This chain uses TRBV12-5 with TRBJ1-6; D uncertain. Trimming removed 5 bases at V and 8 bases at J, with 10 bases between. The CDR3 spans 13 residues. CDR1 and CDR2 (germline): LGHNT, FRNRAP. For the CDR3, the DNA is TGTGCTAGTGGTGCCGGTGGTTATTCACCCCTCCACTTT. Its translation: CASGAGGYSPLHF.

The rearrangement links TRBV19 to TRBJ1-1, with D possibly being TRBD1 (5 bases). The germline V and J ends were trimmed by 1 base and 5 bases, with 14 bases remaining between them. The CDR3 extends over 15 amino acids. CDR1 and CDR2 (germline): LNHDA, SQIVND (reference sequence). The CDR3 DNA follows: TGTGCCAGTAGTATAGGAGACAGACCGGCTACTGAAGCTTTCTTT. It yields the protein CASSIGDRPATEAFF.

This clone was picked up a small number of times. The V call is TRBV4-1, the J call TRBJ1-2, with 9 bases identical to TRBD1. The CDR3 loop spans 16 amino acids. V trimming: 5 bases; J trimming: 1 base; junction bases outside the gene matches: 8. CDR1 MGHRA and CDR2 YSYEKL come from the germline V gene. The DNA of the CDR3 is TGCGCCAGCAGCTACATTAGACAGGGGGGTAACTATGGCTACACCTTC. Amino acids: CASSYIRQGGNYGYTF.

This chain joins TRBV27 and TRBJ2-7, with unresolved D. CDR1 is MNHEY and CDR2 is SMNVEV in the germline V gene (reference sequence). V was trimmed by 6 bases and J by 3 bases, leaving 12 bases between them. The CDR3 is made up of 13 amino acids. The CDR3 spells CASSPLIYYEQYF. CDR3 sequence (DNA): TGTGCCAGCAGCCCTCTTATCTACTACGAGCAGTACTTC.

The chain recombines TRBV10-1 with TRBJ2-2; 11 bases are a match to TRBD1. Germline V gene lookup returns CDR1 WNHNN and CDR2 SYGVQD (reference sequence). Trimming cost V 5 bases and J 7 bases; bases outside gene matches: 6. CDR3 length: 15 residues. CDR3 coding DNA: TGCGCCAGCAGTCAGAGGACAGGGGGCATCGGGGAGCTGTTTTTT. It is translated as CASSQRTGGIGELFF.

The gene calls are TRBV24-1 and TRBJ1-1, with D possibly TRBD1 on 5 matching bases. Trimming took 0 bases from V and 6 from J, leaving 7 bases between them. The CDR3 runs 13 residues. Germline V gives CDR1 KGHDR, CDR2 SFDVKD. Written as DNA, the CDR3 is TGTGCCACCAGTGATTTGCGGGGGTCTGAAGCTTTCTTT. Encoded protein: CATSDLRGSEAFF.

The chain is built from TRBV19 and TRBJ2-7, with 8 nucleotides matching TRBD2. V gave up 3 bases and J gave up 2 bases; unmatched junction bases: 6. Per the germline V gene, CDR1 is LNHDA and CDR2 is SQIVND (reference sequence). The length of the CDR3 is 15 residues. The CDR3: CASSMSGAGAYEQYF. The CDR3 DNA reads TGTGCCAGTAGTATGAGTGGAGCGGGGGCCTACGAGCAGTACTTC.

This clone was detected once. The chain recombines TRBV5-5 with TRBJ2-7; no clear D. Germline loops: CDR1 SGHKS, CDR2 YYEKEE (reference sequence). The CDR3 runs to 13 residues. Trimming pared 3 bases from V and 3 bases from J, leaving 10 bases between. CDR3 DNA: TGTGCCAGCAGCTCCGGGTCGATCTACGAGCAGTACTTC. This translates into CASSSGSIYEQYF.

The rearrangement joins TRBV19 to TRBJ2-7; tentatively, D is TRBD1 (6 bases). The CDR3 contains 14 residues. The V gene lost 1 base and the J gene lost 4 bases, with 11 bases spanning the gap. From germline, CDR1 is LNHDA and CDR2 SQIVND (reference sequence). This CDR3 is CASSIAAGEYEQYF. The CDR3 nucleotides are TGTGCCAGTAGTATAGCGGCAGGGGAATACGAGCAGTACTTC.

This clone was detected a few times. The chain combines TRBV5-1 with TRBJ2-7; 7 positions agree with TRBD1. The germline gives CDR1 SGHRS, CDR2 YFSETQ. After removal of 4 bases from V and 4 bases from J, the junction contained 8 bases not matched to a gene. The CDR3 length is 14 residues. The CDR3 nucleotides read TGCGCCAGCAGCCCTTGGGGACAGTCTTACGAGCAGTACTTC. This sequence encodes CASSPWGQSYEQYF.

The genes are TRBV7-9 and TRBJ1-1, with D unclear. Germline V gene data show CDR1 as SEHNR and CDR2 as FQNEAQ (reference sequence). This CDR3 comprises 16 residues. Trimming stripped 4 bases from V and 1 base from J, with 16 bases between. CDR3 nucleotide sequence: TGTGCCAGCAGCTATACGACGGGAAAAGGGAACACTGAAGCTTTCTTT. This sequence encodes CASSYTTGKGNTEAFF. Together with reference TRBV7-9 and TRBJ1-1, the CDR3 gives the full variable domain: DTGVSQNPRHKITKRGQNVTFRCDPISEHNRLYWYRQTLGQGPEFLTYFQNEAQLEKSRLLSDRFSAERPKGSFSTLEIQRTEQGDSAMYLCASSYTTGKGNTEAFFGQGTRLTVV.

The table lists this clone with a few counts. The V call is TRBV27, the J call TRBJ1-5; 9 nucleotides match TRBD1. The CDR3 totals 14 residues. Germline-derived CDR1 and CDR2 are MNHEY and SMNVEV (reference sequence). Germline trimming cut 6 bases from V and 6 bases from J; bases unmatched to any gene: 6. The CDR3 region is CASSPDRGGQPQHF. In nucleotides, the CDR3 is TGTGCCAGCAGCCCTGACAGGGGGGGTCAGCCCCAGCATTTT.

The chain couples TRBV12-3 or TRBV12-4 to TRBJ2-6, with D uncertain. V gave up 5 bases and J gave up 5 bases, with 7 bases separating them. The CDR3 contains 13 residues. The CDR3 sequence is CASSPLRANVLTF. DNA of the CDR3: TGTGCCAGCAGTCCACTTCGGGCCAACGTCCTGACTTTC.

The rearrangement joins TRBV2 to TRBJ2-7; 7 bases match TRBD2. This CDR3 spans 15 amino acids. V lost 3 bases and J lost 0; bases outside the gene matches: 5. Germline CDR1 SNHLY, CDR2 FYNNEI. The CDR3 loop is CASSDGGRSSYEQYF. CDR3 bases: TGTGCCAGCAGTGACGGCGGGAGAAGCTCCTACGAGCAGTACTTC.